This T cell receptor (beta chain) was retrieved from a study of T cell changes during pregnancy in multiple sclerosis. TCRdb's copy holds only in-frame clones and misses some; the assay was immunoSEQ multiplex PCR. The repertoire holds around 70,000 clones, with approximately 91% as singletons. Germline CDR1 reads SGHRS; CDR2 reads YFSETQ. The CDR3 runs 14 residues. Trimming at V came to 7 bases and at J to 2 bases, leaving 7 bases not matched to a gene. This specimen was CD4+ T cells from peripheral blood mononuclear cells, taken after pregnancy. This clonotype was obtained from a female donor with multiple sclerosis, enrolled in a pregnancy study. The rearrangement uses TRBV5-1 and TRBJ1-1, with 8 bases identical to TRBD1. The CDR3 nucleotides are TGCGCCAGCCGCTCGACAGGGGTAAACACTGAAGCTTTCTTT. This translates into CASRSTGVNTEAFF.